Below, 5 T cell receptor beta chains from the same sample are listed, as sequenced in a study of blood T cell repertoires in COVID-19. Produced via immunoSEQ multiplex PCR; TCRdb's table is partial and in-frame only. This table has about 180,000 clones, 80% to 90% appearing once. Sequences were obtained from peripheral blood. Receptors were obtained from a man aged 55 to 70 with acute or convalescent COVID-19.

The chain combines TRBV15 with TRBJ1-6; D remains unclear. CDR1 is LNHNV and CDR2 is YYDKDF in the germline V gene (reference sequence). This CDR3 is built from 14 residues. Trimming shortened V by 0 bases and J by 15 bases, and 15 bases separated the two germline ends. The CDR3 reads CATSRDPQRLDLHF. The CDR3 nucleotides read TGTGCCACCAGCAGAGATCCTCAACGGTTAGACCTCCACTTT. Supplemented by reference TRBV15 and TRBJ1-6, the full variable domain reads DAMVIQNPRYQVTQFGKPVTLSCSQTLNHNVMYWYQQKSSQAPKLLFHYYDKDFNNEADTPDNFQSRRPNTSFCFLDIRSPGLGDTAMYLCATSRDPQRLDLHFGNGTRLTVT.

This chain uses TRBV5-4 with TRBJ2-5; 11 nucleotides align to TRBD2. The CDR3 is 17 amino acids. Germline CDR1 is SGHNT and CDR2 is YYREEE (reference sequence). The trim removed 3 bases at V and 2 bases at J, leaving 9 bases unmatched. The CDR3 loop is CASSSRGTSGTQETQYF. CDR3 nucleotides: TGTGCCAGCAGCTCTAGGGGGACTAGCGGAACTCAAGAGACCCAGTACTTC.

The chain joins TRBV5-8 to TRBJ2-1, with TRBD2 identical over 14 bases. Germline loops: CDR1 SGHTS, CDR2 YDEGEE. The CDR3 length is 18 residues. The V gene end was trimmed by 0 bases and the J gene end by 3 bases; junction bases not matched to a gene: 5. CDR3 residues: CASSLAGTSGRSYNEQFF. CDR3 coding DNA: TGTGCCAGCAGCTTGGCCGGGACTAGCGGGAGAAGCTACAATGAGCAGTTCTTC.

The rearrangement joins TRBV6-2 or TRBV6-3 to TRBJ2-2, with 12 positions matching TRBD2. J lost 5 bases, V lost 4 bases, and 8 bases had no gene match. Germline-derived CDR1 and CDR2 are MNHEY and SVGEGT. The CDR3 is made up of 17 amino acids. CDR3 nucleotides: TGTGCCAGCAGTTCCAAGACTAGCGGGAGACTTACCGGGGAGCTGTTTTTT. This sequence encodes CASSSKTSGRLTGELFF.

CDR3 amino acids: CAWSLGRSGANVLTF. CDR3 DNA: TGTGCCTGGAGCCTGGGGAGGTCTGGGGCCAACGTCCTGACTTTC. The chain is built from TRBV30 and TRBJ2-6; possibly TRBD2 for D (6 bases). V gave up 3 bases and J gave up 1 base, with 10 bases separating them. Germline V CDR1 and CDR2: GTSNPN, SVGIG (reference sequence). The CDR3 is 15 amino acids.